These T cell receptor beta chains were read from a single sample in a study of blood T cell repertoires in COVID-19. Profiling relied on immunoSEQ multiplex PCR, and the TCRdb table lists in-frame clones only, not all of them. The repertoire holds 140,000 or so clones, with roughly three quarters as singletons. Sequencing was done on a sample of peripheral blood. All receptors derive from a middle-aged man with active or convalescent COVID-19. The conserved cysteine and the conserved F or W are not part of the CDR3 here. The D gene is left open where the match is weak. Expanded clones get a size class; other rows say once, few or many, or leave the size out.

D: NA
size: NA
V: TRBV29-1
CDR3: SVGGDTEQF

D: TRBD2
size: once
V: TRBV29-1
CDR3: SVITSGGGELF

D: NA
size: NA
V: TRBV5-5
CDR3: ASTGQVNTGELF

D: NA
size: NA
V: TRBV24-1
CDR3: ATSDRTAKGSTEAF

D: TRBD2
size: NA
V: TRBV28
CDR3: ASSLPPGSGAYNEQF

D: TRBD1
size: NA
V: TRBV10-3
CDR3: AISESGQGVVNEQF

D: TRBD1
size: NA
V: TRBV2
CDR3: ASRTGPNTEAF

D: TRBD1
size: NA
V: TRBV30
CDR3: AWERGTGQSSGNTIY

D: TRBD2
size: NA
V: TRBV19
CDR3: ASRLAGTYEQY

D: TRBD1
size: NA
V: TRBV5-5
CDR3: ASSGQGRTEAF

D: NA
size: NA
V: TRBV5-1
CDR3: ASSLVGTANTEAF

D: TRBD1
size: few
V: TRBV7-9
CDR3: ASSFGGEKGARDGYT

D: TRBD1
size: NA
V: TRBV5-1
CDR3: ASSLSTGQGNSPLH

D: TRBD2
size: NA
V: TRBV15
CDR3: ATSRGPATSGRVEQF

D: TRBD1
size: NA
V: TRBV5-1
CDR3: ASSLAGQGVSEQY

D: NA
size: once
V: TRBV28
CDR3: ASSFWGDNEKLF

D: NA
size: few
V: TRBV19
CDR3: ASSTGIAGELF

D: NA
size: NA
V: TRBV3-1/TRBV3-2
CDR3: ASSQDDLGLEKLF

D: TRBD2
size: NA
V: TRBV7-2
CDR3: ASSLEGTSGTNEQY

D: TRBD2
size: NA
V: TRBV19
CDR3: ASSITSGSPYEQY

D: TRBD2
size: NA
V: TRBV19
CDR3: ASSITSGRAHEQF

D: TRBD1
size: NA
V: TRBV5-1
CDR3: ASTDGRGETQY

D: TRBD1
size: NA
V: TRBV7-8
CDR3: ASSLVTRGGNQPQH

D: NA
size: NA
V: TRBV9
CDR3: ASSVATRTSDHHFVSTDTQY

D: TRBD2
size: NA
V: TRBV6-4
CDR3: ASSDSGSGSKYEQF

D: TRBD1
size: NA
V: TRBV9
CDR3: ASSAHPKGAEGEPQH

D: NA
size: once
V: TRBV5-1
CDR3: ASSLAGRDTEAF

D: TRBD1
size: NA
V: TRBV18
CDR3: ASSQRQGGQPQH

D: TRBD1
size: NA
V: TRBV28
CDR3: ASSTPGQGDEKLF

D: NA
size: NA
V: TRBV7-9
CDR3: ASSYDRNSGNTIY

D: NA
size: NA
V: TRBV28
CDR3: ASGSTGFSGNTIY

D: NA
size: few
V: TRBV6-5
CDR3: ASRAGGANTGELF

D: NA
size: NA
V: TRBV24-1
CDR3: ATSDNREGDTEAF